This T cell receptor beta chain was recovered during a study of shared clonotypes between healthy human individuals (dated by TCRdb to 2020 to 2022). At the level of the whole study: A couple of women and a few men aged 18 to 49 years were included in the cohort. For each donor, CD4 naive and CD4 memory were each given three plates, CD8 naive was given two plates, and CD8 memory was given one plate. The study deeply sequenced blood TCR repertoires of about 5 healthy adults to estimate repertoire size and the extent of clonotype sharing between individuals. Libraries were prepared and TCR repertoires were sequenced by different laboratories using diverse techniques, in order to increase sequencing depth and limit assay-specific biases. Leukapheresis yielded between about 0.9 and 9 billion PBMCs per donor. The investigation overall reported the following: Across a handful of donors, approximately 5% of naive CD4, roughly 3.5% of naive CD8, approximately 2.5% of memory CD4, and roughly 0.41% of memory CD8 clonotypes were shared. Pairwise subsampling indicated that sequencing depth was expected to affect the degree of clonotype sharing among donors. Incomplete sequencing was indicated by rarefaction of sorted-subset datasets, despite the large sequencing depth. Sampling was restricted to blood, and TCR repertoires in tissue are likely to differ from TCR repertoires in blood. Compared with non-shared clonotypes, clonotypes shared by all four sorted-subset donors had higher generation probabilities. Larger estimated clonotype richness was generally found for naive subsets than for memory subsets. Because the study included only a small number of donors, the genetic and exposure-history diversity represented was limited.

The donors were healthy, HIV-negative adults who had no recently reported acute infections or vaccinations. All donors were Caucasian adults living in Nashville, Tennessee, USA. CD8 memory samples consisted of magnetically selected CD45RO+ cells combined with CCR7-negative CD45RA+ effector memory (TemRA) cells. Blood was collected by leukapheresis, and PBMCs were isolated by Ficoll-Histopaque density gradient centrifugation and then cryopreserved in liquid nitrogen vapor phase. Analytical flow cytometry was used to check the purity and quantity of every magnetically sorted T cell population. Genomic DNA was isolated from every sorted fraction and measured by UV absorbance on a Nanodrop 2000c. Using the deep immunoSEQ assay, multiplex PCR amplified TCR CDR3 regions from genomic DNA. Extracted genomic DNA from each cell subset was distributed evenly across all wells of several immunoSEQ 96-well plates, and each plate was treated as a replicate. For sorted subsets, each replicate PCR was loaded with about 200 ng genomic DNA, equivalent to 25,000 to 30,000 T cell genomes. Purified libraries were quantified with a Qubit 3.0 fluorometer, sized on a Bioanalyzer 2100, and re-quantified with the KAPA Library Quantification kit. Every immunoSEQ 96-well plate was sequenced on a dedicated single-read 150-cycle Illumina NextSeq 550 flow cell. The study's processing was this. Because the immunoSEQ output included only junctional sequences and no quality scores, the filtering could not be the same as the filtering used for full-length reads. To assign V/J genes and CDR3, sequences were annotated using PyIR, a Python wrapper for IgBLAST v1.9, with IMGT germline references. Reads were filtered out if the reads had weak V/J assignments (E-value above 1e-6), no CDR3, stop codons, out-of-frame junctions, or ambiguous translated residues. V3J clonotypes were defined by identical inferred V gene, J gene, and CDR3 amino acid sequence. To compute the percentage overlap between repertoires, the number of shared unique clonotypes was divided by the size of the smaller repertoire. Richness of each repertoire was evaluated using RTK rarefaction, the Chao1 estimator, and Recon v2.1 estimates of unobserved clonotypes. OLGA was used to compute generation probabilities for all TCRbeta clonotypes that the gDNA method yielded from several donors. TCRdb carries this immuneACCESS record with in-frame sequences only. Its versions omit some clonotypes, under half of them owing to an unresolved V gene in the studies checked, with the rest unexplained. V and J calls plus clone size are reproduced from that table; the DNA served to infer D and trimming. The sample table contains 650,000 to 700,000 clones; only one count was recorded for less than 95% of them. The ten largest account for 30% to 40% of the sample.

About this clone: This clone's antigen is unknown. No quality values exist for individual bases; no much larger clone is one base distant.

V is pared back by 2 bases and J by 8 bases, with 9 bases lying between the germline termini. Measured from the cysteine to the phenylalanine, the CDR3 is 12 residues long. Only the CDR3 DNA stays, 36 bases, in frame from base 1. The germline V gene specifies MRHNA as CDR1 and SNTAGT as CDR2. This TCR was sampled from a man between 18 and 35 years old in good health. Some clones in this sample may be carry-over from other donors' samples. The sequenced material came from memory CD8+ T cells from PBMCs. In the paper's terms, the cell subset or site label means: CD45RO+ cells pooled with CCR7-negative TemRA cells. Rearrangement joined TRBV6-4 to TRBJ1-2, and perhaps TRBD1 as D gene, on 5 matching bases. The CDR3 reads CASSDGRGGYTF. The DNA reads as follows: TGTGCCAGCAGTGACGGGAGGGGAGGCTACACCTTC.